These T cell receptor beta chains were read from a single sample in a study of response to subunit inactivated influenza vaccine. TCRdb re-called the RT-PCR reads through MiXCR, storing one row per CDR3 protein. This sample has over 450,000 distinct CDR3 sequences, with roughly 13% found just once. The sample was PBMCs from blood, taken 45 days after vaccination. These receptors originate from a man aged 50-59 years who received an inactivated influenza vaccine. Both conserved end residues are part of each CDR3. The D gene is left open where the match is weak. Clone size appears in some rows only: once, few, many, or a class for an expanded clone.

v_call	d_call	j_call	clone_size	cdr3_aa	cdr3_nt
TRBV15	.	TRBJ2-5	.	CATSRDRNQETQYF	TGTGCCACCAGCAGAGATAGGAACCAAGAGACCCAGTACTTC
TRBV25-1	TRBD1	TRBJ1-6	.	CASSETLTGGNSPLHF	TGTGCCAGCAGTGAAACTTTGACAGGGGGGAATTCACCCCTCCACTTT
TRBV16	.	TRBJ2-1	many	CASSPTVIGEQFF	TGTGCCAGCAGTCCTACGGTCATAGGTGAGCAGTTCTTC
TRBV27	.	TRBJ1-4	.	CASGEGVVSNEKLFF	TGTGCCAGCGGGGAAGGGGTGGTATCTAATGAAAAACTGTTTTTT
TRBV20-1	.	TRBJ1-6	few	CSASTGTYNSPLHF	TGCAGTGCTAGTACTGGGACCTATAATTCACCCCTCCACTTT
TRBV5-1	TRBD1	TRBJ1-2	.	CASSPGEGAPPNYGYTF	TGCGCCAGCAGCCCGGGGGAGGGGGCGCCGCCTAACTATGGCTACACCTTC
TRBV18	TRBD1	TRBJ2-1	.	CASSLPGQGMYEQFF	TGTGCCAGCTCACTGCCGGGACAGGGAATGTATGAGCAGTTCTTC
TRBV6-2/TRBV6-3	.	TRBJ1-1	.	CASSYSGGIYAEAFF	TGTGCCAGCAGTTACTCGGGAGGGATCTACGCTGAAGCTTTCTTT
TRBV28	.	TRBJ1-1	.	CASSPIYTEAFF	TGTGCCAGCAGTCCTATATACACTGAAGCTTTCTTT
TRBV5-1	.	TRBJ2-5	few	CASSVSTVSQETQYF	TGCGCCAGCAGCGTCTCGACAGTCAGCCAAGAGACCCAGTACTTC
TRBV12-3/TRBV12-4	.	TRBJ1-5	.	CASSGAVRNQPQHF	TGTGCCAGCAGCGGGGCGGTGAGGAATCAGCCCCAGCATTTT
TRBV6-1	.	TRBJ2-2	few	CASKSSSRTGELFF	TGTGCCAGCAAGTCGTCTAGCAGGACCGGGGAGCTGTTTTTT
TRBV29-1	.	TRBJ2-1	many	CSAGQGGDNEQFF	TGCAGCGCAGGGCAGGGTGGGGACAATGAGCAGTTCTTC
TRBV3-1	.	TRBJ1-2	.	CASSQQVPNYGYTF	TGTGCCTCCTCCCAACAAGTACCTAACTATGGCTACACCTTC
TRBV7-6	.	TRBJ2-7	.	CASSLNWGTDYEQYF	TGTGCCAGCAGCTTAAATTGGGGTACAGACTACGAGCAGTACTTC
TRBV7-8	.	TRBJ2-2	.	CASSQERTGELFF	TGTGCCAGCAGCCAAGAGAGGACCGGGGAGCTGTTTTTT
TRBV11-1	TRBD2	TRBJ2-2	few	CASSLGLAGDTGELFF	TGTGCCAGCAGCTTAGGACTAGCGGGAGACACCGGGGAGCTGTTTTTT
TRBV28	.	TRBJ1-5	.	CASSFQPNQPQHF	TGTGCCAGCAGTTTTCAGCCGAATCAGCCCCAGCATTTT
TRBV7-2	.	TRBJ2-5	.	CASSLDPSRETQYF	TGTGCCAGCAGCTTAGATCCATCACGGGAGACCCAGTACTTC
TRBV5-6	.	TRBJ2-6	few	CASSLARWQDGANVLTF	TGTGCCAGCAGCTTAGCCCGGTGGCAGGATGGGGCCAACGTCCTGACTTTC
TRBV27	.	TRBJ2-2	.	CASSPMTRTGEQFF	TGTGCCAGCAGTCCGATGACCCGGACCGGGGAGCAGTTTTTT
TRBV5-5	.	TRBJ1-5	.	CASSLVGGEGQPQHF	TGTGCCAGCAGCTTGGTAGGGGGAGAAGGGCAGCCCCAGCATTTT
TRBV12-3/TRBV12-4	.	TRBJ1-1	few	CASSLTRENTEAFF	TGTGCCAGCAGTTTAACACGGGAGAACACTGAAGCTTTCTTT
TRBV12-3/TRBV12-4	.	TRBJ2-1	few	CASSLPQVSSYNEQFF	TGTGCCAGCAGTTTACCCCAGGTTAGCTCCTACAATGAGCAGTTCTTC
TRBV6-1	.	TRBJ1-6	few	CASSRRGPAFDNSPLHF	TGTGCCAGCAGTCGCCGGGGCCCGGCGTTCGATAATTCACCCCTCCACTTT
TRBV29-1	TRBD2	TRBJ2-1	many	CSVAGLAGGEQFF	TGCAGCGTTGCTGGACTAGCGGGAGGGGAGCAGTTCTTC
TRBV20-1	TRBD2	TRBJ2-7	few	CSARPPGLAHYEQYF	TGCAGTGCTAGACCTCCGGGACTAGCGCACTACGAGCAGTACTTC
TRBV12-3/TRBV12-4	.	TRBJ2-2	.	CASSSSGSNNGELFF	.
TRBV4-1	TRBD2	TRBJ2-3	few	CASSQVGLGTQYF	TGCGCCAGCAGCCAAGTCGGACTAGGTACGCAGTATTTT
TRBV7-2	.	TRBJ1-2	many	CASSFNPVNYGYTF	TGTGCCAGCAGCTTTAACCCCGTTAACTATGGCTACACCTTC
TRBV14	.	TRBJ2-7	many	CASSRRQSGSEQYF	TGTGCCAGCAGCCGAAGACAAAGTGGGTCCGAGCAGTACTTC
TRBV7-9	.	TRBJ2-1	many	CASSPKVRLNEQFF	TGTGCCAGCAGCCCAAAGGTGCGCTTGAATGAGCAGTTCTTC
TRBV4-3	.	TRBJ1-2	few	CASSQSSGAWGYTF	TGCGCCAGCAGCCAGAGCAGTGGTGCGTGGGGCTACACCTTC
TRBV20-1	TRBD2	TRBJ2-1	.	CSASGLADYNEQFF	TGCAGTGCATCGGGACTAGCGGACTACAATGAGCAGTTCTTC
TRBV12-3/TRBV12-4	TRBD1	TRBJ1-5	few	CASSSFRGQGAQHF	TGTGCCAGCAGTTCCTTCAGGGGGCAGGGGGCCCAGCATTTT
TRBV20-1	.	TRBJ2-3	many	CSASSVAYSSTDTQYF	TGCAGTGCTAGTTCCGTAGCGTATTCTAGCACAGATACGCAGTATTTT
TRBV18	.	TRBJ2-7	many	CASWSDSSYEQYF	TGTGCCAGCTGGTCGGACAGCTCCTACGAGCAGTACTTC
TRBV3-1	.	TRBJ1-2	.	CASSQIQGSSYTF	TGTGCCAGCAGCCAAATCCAGGGGAGCAGCTACACCTTC
TRBV20-1	.	TRBJ2-2	few	CSAKGGVGTGELFF	TGCAGTGCGAAAGGGGGGGTAGGCACCGGGGAGCTGTTTTTT
TRBV6-2/TRBV6-3	TRBD1	TRBJ2-7	.	CASSFIPGQGSDEQYF	TGTGCCAGCAGTTTCATCCCCGGACAGGGGAGCGACGAGCAGTACTTC
TRBV29-1	.	TRBJ1-1	many	CSVSGSGPHTEAFF	TGCAGCGTCTCCGGCTCGGGCCCCCACACTGAAGCTTTCTTT
TRBV4-3	.	TRBJ2-7	few	CASAVERGVEQYF	TGCGCCAGCGCGGTTGAAAGGGGTGTTGAGCAGTACTTC